These 2 T cell receptor beta chains were sequenced from one sample in a study of OX40 agonist ivuxolimab in advanced cancers. Here immunoSEQ multiplex PCR was the method, and the copy in TCRdb shows in-frame clones only, minus some. There are 60,000 to 90,000 clones in the sample; roughly 77% occur only once, and roughly 5.3% lies in the top ten. Sequencing used CD4+ or CD8+ T cells sorted from blood, obtained in a trial of the OX40 agonist ivuxolimab. These receptors were taken from an adult with an advanced solid tumor such as melanoma, head and neck, liver or kidney cancer.

The chain is built from TRBV19 and TRBJ1-1; TRBD1 might be the D (5 bases). CDR1 is LNHDA and CDR2 is SQIVND in the germline V gene (reference sequence). The CDR3 has 16 amino acids. Trimming removed 8 bases from V and 0 bases from J, with 19 bases in between. CDR3 sequence (DNA): TGTGCCAGTTCCCCTCGGAGGGGTGGGGTGAACACTGAAGCTTTCTTT. It yields the protein CASSPRRGGVNTEAFF.

This rearrangement joins TRBV18 to TRBJ1-1, with unresolved D. V lost 5 bases and J lost 0, with 4 bases in between. Germline V CDR1 and CDR2: KGHSH, LQKENI. The CDR3 is made up of 12 amino acids. The CDR3: CASSFLNTEAFF. In DNA form, the CDR3 reads TGTGCCAGCTCATTCCTGAACACTGAAGCTTTCTTT.